This TCR beta chain appears in the sequencing data of a study of T cells in Graves' hyperthyroidism and ophthalmopathy. Amplification of TCR beta CDR3 regions was performed using RNA transcripts as template. The study used the HTBI primer set for a first-round RT-PCR of the TCR CDR3. TCRdb processed the multiplex PCR reads anew with MiXCR; each CDR3 protein has one entry. The sample yields approximately 710,000 distinct CDR3 sequences, 15% to 20% seen once. Germline assignment: CDR1 SNHLY and CDR2 FYNNEI. The CDR3 extends over 13 amino acids. With 7 bases clipped from V and 4 bases from J, the junction kept 2 bases outside the gene matches. This clonotype was found many times.

The sequencing sample was made of blood. The TCR was taken from a man aged 45-65 years with Graves' hyperthyroidism. This chain links TRBV2 with TRBJ2-1; 9 bases fit TRBD2. The CDR3 spells CASKAGGYNEQFF. In DNA, the CDR3 is TGTGCCAGCAAGGCGGGAGGGTACAATGAGCAGTTCTTC.